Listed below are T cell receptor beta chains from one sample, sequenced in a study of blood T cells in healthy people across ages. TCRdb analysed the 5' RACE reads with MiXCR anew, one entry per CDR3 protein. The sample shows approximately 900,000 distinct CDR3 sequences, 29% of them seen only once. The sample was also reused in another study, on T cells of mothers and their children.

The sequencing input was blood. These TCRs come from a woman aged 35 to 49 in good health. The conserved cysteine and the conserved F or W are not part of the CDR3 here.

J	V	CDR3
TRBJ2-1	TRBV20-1	SARDPGGPYNEQF
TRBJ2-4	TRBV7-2	ASSLGLAYNERY
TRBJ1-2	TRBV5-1	ASSADGNYGYT
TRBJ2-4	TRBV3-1	ASSHLGLAKNIQY
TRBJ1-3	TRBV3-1	ASSQGGERGNTIY
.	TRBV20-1	SAGLGGARNEQY
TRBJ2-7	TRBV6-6	ASRARDAGSYEQY
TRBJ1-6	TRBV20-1	SARFPCGQGKNSPLH
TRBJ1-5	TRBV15	ATSRDRGNQPQH
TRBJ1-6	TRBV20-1	SADSGTDNSPLH
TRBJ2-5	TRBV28	ACSLRTAETQY
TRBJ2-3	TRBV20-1	SVSAGRRDTQY
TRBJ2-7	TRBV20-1	SAYPLGSDEQY
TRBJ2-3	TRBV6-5	ASSYPNVGVRAGSDTQY
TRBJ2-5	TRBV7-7	ASSWQGKETQY
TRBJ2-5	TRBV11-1	ASSLSSAGGEETQY
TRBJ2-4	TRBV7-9	ASSEGTGVRENIQY
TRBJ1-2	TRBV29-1	SVEDGYT
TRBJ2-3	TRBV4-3	ASSPKTAGGPDTQY
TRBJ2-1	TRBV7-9	TSSLVPVSEQF
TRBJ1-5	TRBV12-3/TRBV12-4	ASSRTGGNQSQH
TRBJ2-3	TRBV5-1	ASSLWGYDTDTQY
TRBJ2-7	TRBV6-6	ASSYGPYEQY
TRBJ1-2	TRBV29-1	SVNPGYGYT
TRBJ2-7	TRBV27	ASSLSGVGEQY
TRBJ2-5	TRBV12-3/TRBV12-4	ASSHQGSGETQY
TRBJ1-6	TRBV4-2	ASSARVSDNSPLH
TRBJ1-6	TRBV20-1	SARAPGEGRLNSPLH
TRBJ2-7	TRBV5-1	ASSPGGRAYEQY
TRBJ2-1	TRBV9	TSSTRLAGGPGGEQF
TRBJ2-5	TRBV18	AGSPRTGQETQY
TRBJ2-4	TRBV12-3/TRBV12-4	ASSLGTGNPLAKNIQY
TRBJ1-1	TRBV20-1	SASIRGFSMNTEAF
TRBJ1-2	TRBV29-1	SVEDQGVNYGYT
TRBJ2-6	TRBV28	ASSLRWSGANVLT